This note documents a single TCR beta chain sequence. Antigen unknown. This sample's time point: blood 2 weeks post-SBRT. Treatment in this sample: 15 Gy SBRT to primary tumor, nephrectomy 4 weeks later. Clear cell pathology was present in this patient's renal cell carcinoma. Trimming pared 4 bases from V and 1 base from J, leaving 9 bases between. Germline loops: CDR1 SGHTA, CDR2 FQGNSA. The CDR3 length is 14 residues. The record originates from a study of radiation and T cells in renal cell carcinoma. At the level of the study: Nephrectomy followed 15 Gy stereotactic body radiation by 4 weeks.

Clones were read by immunoSEQ multiplex PCR, and TCRdb kept only the in-frame ones, dropping some. Of 150,000 or so clones detected, roughly 87% appear once; the ten largest clones hold 10% to 15%. General study points: In blood, top tumor clones expanded by 2 weeks, shrinking by 4.

The chain couples TRBV7-2 to TRBJ2-3; no clear D. The material was blood, obtained from a patient whose treatment included radiotherapy and nephrectomy. The clonotype originates from a woman aged 50 to 60 with renal cell carcinoma. CDR3 residues: CASSSPVGTDTQYF. Written as DNA, the CDR3 is TGTGCCAGCAGCTCGCCCGTTGGCACAGATACGCAGTATTTT.